This T cell receptor beta chain came from a study of cytomegalovirus exposure and HLA in healthy donors. The study's findings and limits: Cytomegalovirus-associated TCR beta chains were listed, numbering more than 150. Highest at DRB1 and lowest at HLA-C, TCR association rates differed among HLA loci in a later analysis. Most TCR sequences proved rare, with some public TCRs found in many donors.

Note on this clone: Its antigen is unidentified.

Both 60 Vbeta primers and 13 Jbeta primers went into the PCR. The method was immunoSEQ multiplex PCR; TCRdb's version includes in-frame clones alone and lacks a portion of them. The table has some 110,000 clones, 9.5% to 15% seen once; the top ten hold 16%. Germline V gives CDR1 SGHKS, CDR2 YYEKEE (reference sequence). This CDR3 has 14 residues. V lost 4 bases and J lost 4; bases outside the gene matches: 6. The sample consisted of PBMCs. J is TRBJ2-7 and V is TRBV5-5, with 9 bases identical to TRBD1. The receptor's source is a man between 35 and 55 years old in good health and CMV-seropositive. The CDR3 loop reads CASSVTGGAYEQYF. The CDR3 bases are TGTGCCAGCAGCGTGACAGGGGGGGCTTACGAGCAGTACTTC. Filled out from reference TRBV5-5 and TRBJ2-7, the complete variable domain reads DAGVTQSPTHLIKTRGQQVTLRCSPISGHKSVSWYQQVLGQGPQFIFQYYEKEERGRGNFPDRFSARQFPNYSSELNVNALLLGDSALYLCASSVTGGAYEQYFGPGTRLTVT.